This paragraph reports one T cell receptor beta chain. The target antigen is unknown. This record comes from a study of tumor-infiltrating lymphocytes in localized non-small cell lung cancer. Study findings and constraints: Tumors had more T cell infiltration than uninvolved lung, per TCRbeta sequencing and CD3 counts.

The CDR3 sequence is 15 residues long. Germline V gene data show CDR1 as MNHEY and CDR2 as SVGAGI. Trimming stripped 6 bases from V and 5 bases from J, with 20 bases between. This table comes from immunoSEQ multiplex PCR, and its TCRdb copy is limited to in-frame clones, with some not included. The repertoire holds 10,000 to 15,000 clones, around three fifths seen once, with 7% in the top ten. The receptor was derived from a human donor with non-small cell lung cancer. Material for sequencing was lung tumor tissue. V and J are TRBV6-5 and TRBJ2-7, with D perhaps matching TRBD1 or TRBD2 (5 bases each). CDR3 residues: CASRLTPGPDNEQYF. The CDR3, as DNA: TGTGCCAGCAGGCTTACCCCGGGACCGGATAACGAGCAGTACTTC.